This is a list of T cell receptor beta chains from one sample in a study of T cells in narcolepsy. Profiling relied on immunoSEQ multiplex PCR, and the TCRdb table lists in-frame clones only, not all of them. Here the sample spans tens of thousands of clones, just under 80% being singletons. Sample: CD45RA- memory CD4+ T cells from PBMCs. These receptors came from a human donor with narcolepsy. Both conserved end residues are part of each CDR3. A D gene is named only where the DNA matches it firmly. Some rows mark clone size as missing; the rest say once, few, many or name a class of expanded clone.

V gene	J gene	D gene	CDR3 length	clone size	CDR3 protein	CDR3 DNA
TRBV4-1	TRBJ2-3	TRBD2	17	once	CASSPPGLAGVGDTQYF	TGCGCCAGCAGCCCCCCGGGACTAGCGGGAGTAGGAGATACGCAGTATTTT
TRBV5-1	TRBJ1-1	TRBD1	15	.	CASLFGTGGNTEAFF	TGCGCCAGCCTATTCGGGACAGGGGGAAACACTGAAGCTTTCTTT
TRBV5-1	TRBJ1-4	TRBD1	15	.	CASSPTPGQREKLFF	TGCGCCAGCAGCCCAACCCCGGGACAGCGAGAAAAACTGTTTTTT
TRBV29-1	TRBJ2-5	.	11	.	CSVEDRQTQYF	TGCAGCGTTGAAGATAGGCAGACCCAGTACTTC
TRBV5-1	TRBJ2-7	.	12	.	CASSPGGRGQYF	TGCGCCAGCAGCCCGGGGGGCCGGGGGCAGTACTTC
TRBV4-2	TRBJ2-1	TRBD2	16	once	CASNQQLAGANNEQFF	TGTGCCAGCAACCAACAACTAGCGGGGGCGAACAATGAGCAGTTCTTC
TRBV2	TRBJ2-1	.	15	.	CASSGWDGVGNEQFF	TGTGCCAGCAGTGGTTGGGACGGCGTGGGTAATGAGCAGTTCTTC
TRBV5-1	TRBJ1-2	.	15	.	CASSLDGGTDGGYTF	TGCGCCAGCAGCTTGGACGGGGGGACGGATGGCGGCTACACCTTC
TRBV27	TRBJ2-3	.	14	.	CASSLLSRADTQYF	TGTGCCAGCAGTTTATTGAGCAGAGCAGATACGCAGTATTTT
TRBV27	TRBJ2-3	.	16	.	CASSLARGPSTDTQYF	TGTGCCAGCAGTTTAGCGCGGGGGCCTAGCACAGATACGCAGTATTTT
TRBV7-8	TRBJ1-6	.	15	once	CASSWGSGTDSPLHF	TGTGCCAGCAGCTGGGGGTCAGGGACGGATTCACCCCTCCACTTT
TRBV2	TRBJ2-3	.	16	.	CASSRRASGLTDTQYF	TGTGCCAGCAGTCGACGGGCGAGCGGCCTCACAGATACGCAGTATTTT
TRBV29-1	TRBJ2-7	TRBD2	14	few	CSVEASGFPYEQYF	TGCAGCGTTGAGGCTAGCGGGTTTCCCTACGAGCAGTACTTC
TRBV7-7	TRBJ1-1	.	13	.	CATKNAGNTEAFF	TGTGCCACCAAAAATGCGGGAAACACTGAAGCTTTCTTT
TRBV6-4	TRBJ1-1	.	13	once	CASSLTLQSEAFF	TGTGCCAGCAGCCTGACACTTCAATCTGAAGCTTTCTTT
TRBV27	TRBJ1-1	.	15	.	CASSLGGLLNTEAFF	TGTGCCAGCAGTTTAGGTGGTCTCCTGAACACTGAAGCTTTCTTT
TRBV9	TRBJ2-5	.	11	.	CASSSQETQYF	TGTGCCAGCAGCTCCCAAGAGACCCAGTACTTC
TRBV6-4	TRBJ2-2	.	13	.	CASSDRNTGELFF	TGTGCCAGCAGTGACAGGAACACCGGGGAGCTGTTTTTT
TRBV5-8	TRBJ1-2	.	13	.	CASSFRQNYGYTF	TGTGCCAGCAGCTTCCGACAGAACTATGGCTACACCTTC
TRBV5-1	TRBJ1-1	.	14	.	CASSFREGGTEAFF	TGCGCCAGCAGCTTCCGGGAAGGGGGCACTGAAGCTTTCTTT
TRBV27	TRBJ2-1	TRBD2	13	.	CASSLSGGTPLFF	TGTGCCAGCAGTTTATCGGGGGGGACTCCTCTCTTCTTC
TRBV30	TRBJ2-7	TRBD1	14	.	CAWRGDRYSYEQYF	TGTGCCTGGAGGGGGGACAGGTACTCCTACGAGCAGTACTTC
TRBV7-9	TRBJ2-3	.	16	.	CASTLIRTPPTDTQYF	TGTGCCAGCACCCTCATTCGGACACCCCCCACAGATACGCAGTATTTT
TRBV5-4	TRBJ2-3	TRBD2	15	.	CASSAGTSVTDTQYF	TGTGCCAGCAGCGCCGGGACTAGCGTGACAGATACGCAGTATTTT
TRBV2	TRBJ2-3	.	11	.	CASTGTDTQYF	TGTGCCAGCACTGGGACAGATACGCAGTATTTT
TRBV19	TRBJ2-6	TRBD1	15	.	CASIGTVSGANVLTF	TGTGCCAGTATTGGGACAGTCTCTGGGGCCAACGTCCTGACTTTC
TRBV7-3	TRBJ2-5	.	13	once	CASSLELHGTQYF	TGTGCCAGCAGCTTAGAGCTGCATGGGACCCAGTACTTC
TRBV9	TRBJ1-2	.	12	.	CASAGQNYGYTF	TGTGCCAGCGCGGGCCAGAACTATGGCTACACCTTC
TRBV5-1	TRBJ1-6	.	15	.	CASSWTRGPNSPLHF	TGCGCCAGCAGCTGGACCCGGGGGCCTAATTCACCCCTCCACTTT
TRBV7-9	TRBJ1-1	.	15	.	CASSLGGDGYTEAFF	TGTGCCAGCAGCTTAGGAGGGGACGGCTACACTGAAGCTTTCTTT
TRBV7-2	TRBJ1-2	TRBD1	15	.	CASSLGAGGHYGYTF	TGTGCCAGCAGCCTAGGTGCAGGGGGTCACTATGGCTACACCTTC
TRBV5-6	TRBJ2-4	.	15	.	CASSVWGNGGNIQYF	TGTGCCAGCAGCGTGTGGGGGAACGGGGGAAACATTCAGTACTTC
TRBV14	TRBJ2-7	TRBD1	15	.	CASSPWDRVAGEQYF	TGTGCCAGCAGCCCCTGGGACAGGGTGGCGGGAGAGCAGTACTTC
TRBV18	TRBJ2-7	TRBD1	13	.	CASSDRGPDEQYF	TGTGCCAGCTCGGACAGGGGCCCAGACGAGCAGTACTTC
TRBV10-3	TRBJ2-1	.	13	.	CAIQVSGQNEQFF	TGTGCCATCCAAGTTAGCGGCCAAAATGAGCAGTTCTTC
TRBV7-3	TRBJ1-2	.	19	.	CASSLWVRTDLSKWYGYTF	TGTGCCAGCAGCTTATGGGTTCGGACAGATTTATCAAAGTGGTATGGCTACACCTTC
TRBV19	TRBJ1-1	TRBD1	15	once	CASSTRSGGATEAFF	TGTGCCAGTAGTACACGATCAGGGGGAGCCACTGAAGCTTTCTTT
TRBV9	TRBJ2-7	TRBD2	15	.	CASSPRLAGASEQYF	TGTGCCAGCAGCCCCCGACTAGCGGGAGCTAGCGAGCAGTACTTC
TRBV6-5	TRBJ1-3	.	15	few	CASSPTGSSGNTIYF	TGTGCCAGCAGTCCTACAGGGTCTTCTGGAAACACCATATATTTT
TRBV6-1	TRBJ2-5	TRBD1	16	.	CASSEVGGTNQETQYF	TGTGCCAGCAGTGAGGTAGGGGGCACCAACCAAGAGACCCAGTACTTC
TRBV5-5	TRBJ2-1	TRBD2	17	.	CASSLEGGGSSYNEQFF	TGTGCCAGCAGCTTAGAAGGCGGGGGGAGCTCCTACAATGAGCAGTTCTTC
TRBV19	TRBJ1-1	.	14	.	CASSRVRAGTEAFF	TGTGCCAGTAGTAGGGTCAGGGCCGGCACTGAAGCTTTCTTT
TRBV19	TRBJ2-1	TRBD2	13	.	CASSLGLADEQFF	TGTGCCAGTAGTTTGGGACTAGCGGATGAGCAGTTCTTC
TRBV5-4	TRBJ1-1	.	13	.	CASSFSGAPEAFF	TGTGCCAGCAGCTTTTCGGGGGCCCCAGAAGCTTTCTTT
TRBV5-4	TRBJ2-2	.	16	.	CASSSVWGSQDGELFF	TGTGCCAGCAGCTCTGTCTGGGGGAGTCAGGACGGGGAGCTGTTTTTT
TRBV11-2	TRBJ1-6	TRBD1	14	once	CASSWQGQGSPLHF	TGTGCCAGCAGCTGGCAGGGACAGGGGTCACCCCTCCACTTT
TRBV6-1	TRBJ1-5	.	13	.	CASSDPGNQPQHF	TGTGCCAGCAGTGACCCCGGAAATCAGCCCCAGCATTTT
TRBV7-2	TRBJ2-2	TRBD2	17	.	CASSLAPGLAVDGELFF	TGTGCCAGCAGCTTAGCACCGGGACTAGCGGTAGACGGGGAGCTGTTTTTT
TRBV7-9	TRBJ2-5	.	10	.	CASSQETQYF	TGTGCCAGCAGCCAAGAGACCCAGTACTTC
TRBV19	TRBJ2-5	TRBD2	16	.	CASSIGSGGFQETQYF	TGTGCCAGTAGTATTGGTAGCGGGGGGTTCCAAGAGACCCAGTACTTC
TRBV4-1	TRBJ2-7	TRBD1	14	.	CASSTGTGPYEQYF	TGCGCCAGCAGCACCGGGACAGGGCCCTACGAGCAGTACTTC
TRBV2	TRBJ1-4	.	12	.	CASWRGNEKLFF	TGTGCCAGCTGGCGAGGAAACGAAAAACTGTTTTTT
TRBV2	TRBJ1-4	.	14	.	CASSGNRLNEKLFF	TGTGCCAGCAGTGGGAACAGGTTAAATGAAAAACTGTTTTTT